The 7 T cell receptor beta chains given below trace back to one sample, sequenced in a study of CD8 T cells in Susac syndrome. RNA was extracted with the RNeasy kit, and a quantity of about 0.45 to 1 ug was reverse transcribed using random hexamers. TCRdb re-derived calls from the immunoSEQ multiplex PCR reads in MiXCR, one entry per CDR3 protein. The sample includes 250,000 to 300,000 distinct CDR3 sequences, 85% seen only once; the top ten take about 0.11%. Input material: CD8+ T cells from PBMCs. The receptors derive from a human donor with multiple sclerosis.

The chain has TRBV7-8 and TRBJ1-1; D is perhaps TRBD1 (5 bases). V was clipped by 1 base and J by 8 bases, with 11 bases between them. The CDR3 totals 13 residues. Germline CDR1 reads SGHVS; CDR2 reads FQNEAQ. CDR3 in amino acids: CASSLGSGREAFF. As DNA, the CDR3 is TGTGCCAGCAGCTTAGGTTCAGGGCGGGAAGCTTTCTTT.

The rearrangement uses TRBV5-4 and TRBJ1-1; no reliable D call. V dropped 0 bases and J dropped 3 bases, with 9 bases sitting between them. The CDR3 spans 14 residues. Germline CDR1 is SGHNT and CDR2 is YYREEE (reference sequence). The CDR3: CASSLARFYTEAFF. In DNA form, the CDR3 reads TGTGCCAGCAGCTTGGCACGGTTTTACACTGAAGCTTTCTTT.

The chain links TRBV12-5 to TRBJ2-7; 7 nucleotides match TRBD1. Looked up from germline, CDR1 is LGHNT and CDR2 is FRNRAP. With 3 bases clipped from V and 0 bases from J, the junction kept 11 bases outside the gene matches. The CDR3 runs to 17 residues. The CDR3 DNA reads TGTGCTAGTGGTTTTTCCCAAACAGGGGTTTACTCCTACGAGCAGTACTTC. This encodes CASGFSQTGVYSYEQYF.

The CDR3 DNA is TGCAGCGTTGAAGATATGGACGGGTTATCCCCTTACGAGCAGTACTTC. This codes for CSVEDMDGLSPYEQYF. The chain is built from TRBV29-1 and TRBJ2-7, with D unresolved. Germline values: CDR1 SQVTM, CDR2 ANQGSEA. Trimming stripped 0 bases from V and 4 bases from J, with 19 bases between. The CDR3 loop spans 16 amino acids.

This chain links TRBV5-1 with TRBJ2-4; D perhaps matches TRBD2 (5 bases). Between the trimmed V and J ends, which lost 1 base and 2 bases, there was a span of 25 bases. The CDR3 is made up of 20 amino acids. Germline V gene data show CDR1 as SGHRS and CDR2 as YFSETQ. CDR3 amino acids: CASSLNWPSMGLTSKNIQYF. DNA for the CDR3: TGCGCCAGCAGCTTGAATTGGCCTAGCATGGGTCTTACTTCCAAAAACATTCAGTACTTC.

The rearrangement joins TRBV10-3 to TRBJ2-2; tentatively, D is TRBD1 or TRBD2 (6 bases each). Trimming stripped 3 bases from V and 7 bases from J, with 15 bases between. The germline V gene has CDR1 ENHRY and CDR2 SYGVKD. The CDR3 sequence is 15 residues long. The CDR3 sequence: CAISDPPGAGGELFF. Written as DNA, the CDR3 is TGTGCCATCAGTGATCCCCCGGGGGCAGGCGGGGAGCTGTTTTTT.

The genes are TRBV6-5 and TRBJ2-7, with 9 bases identical to TRBD1. Trimming took 6 bases from V and 4 from J; bases not matched to a gene: 10. Germline CDR1 is MNHEY and CDR2 is SVGAGI. The CDR3 totals 15 residues. The CDR3 region has the DNA TGTGCCAGCAGCTCAAGGGGACAGGGTTGGTACGAGCAGTACTTC. Its translation: CASSSRGQGWYEQYF.